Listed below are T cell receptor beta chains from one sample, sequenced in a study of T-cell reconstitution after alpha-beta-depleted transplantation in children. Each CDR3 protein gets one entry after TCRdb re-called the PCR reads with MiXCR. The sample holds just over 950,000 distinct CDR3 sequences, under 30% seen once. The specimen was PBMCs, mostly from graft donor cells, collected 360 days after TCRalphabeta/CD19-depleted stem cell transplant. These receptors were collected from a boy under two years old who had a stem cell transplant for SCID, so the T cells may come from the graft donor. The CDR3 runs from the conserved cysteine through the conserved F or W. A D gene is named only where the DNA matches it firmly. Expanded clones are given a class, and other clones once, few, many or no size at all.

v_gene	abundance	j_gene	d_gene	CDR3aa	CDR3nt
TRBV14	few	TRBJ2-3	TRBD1	CASSLGTGSYQYF	TGTGCCAGCAGCCTTGGGACAGGCTCCTACCAGTATTTT
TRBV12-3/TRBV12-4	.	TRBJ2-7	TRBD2	CASSSRLRAGESYEQYF	TGTGCCAGCAGTTCGAGGCTTCGAGCGGGGGAATCCTACGAGCAGTACTTC
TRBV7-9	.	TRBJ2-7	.	CASSLTRPYEQYF	TGTGCCAGCAGCCTCACCCGGCCCTACGAGCAGTACTTC
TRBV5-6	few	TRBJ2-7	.	CASSLWIETSYEQYF	TGTGCCAGCAGCTTGTGGATAGAAACGTCCTACGAGCAGTACTTC
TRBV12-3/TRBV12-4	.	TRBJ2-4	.	CASRTTDNIQYF	TGTGCCAGCAGGACGACTGATAACATTCAGTACTTC
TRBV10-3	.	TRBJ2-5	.	CAISGLRGQETQYF	TGTGCCATCAGCGGTCTTAGGGGCCAAGAGACCCAGTACTTC
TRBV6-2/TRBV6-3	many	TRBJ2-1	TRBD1	CASSYSKDRNYNEQFF	TGTGCCAGCAGTTATTCCAAGGACAGGAACTACAATGAGCAGTTCTTC
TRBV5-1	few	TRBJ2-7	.	CATQPTGGGGFYEQYF	TGCGCCACCCAGCCAACAGGGGGGGGTGGCTTCTACGAGCAGTACTTC
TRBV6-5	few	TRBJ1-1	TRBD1	CASSYRDSKNTEAFF	TGTGCCAGCAGTTACCGGGACAGTAAGAACACTGAAGCTTTCTTT
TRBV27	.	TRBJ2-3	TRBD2	CASSLPRGSGDTDTQYF	TGTGCCAGCAGTTTACCCCGGGGTAGCGGGGATACAGATACGCAGTATTTT
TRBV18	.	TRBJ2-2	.	CASSPIVTANTGELFF	TGTGCCAGCTCACCGATCGTGACAGCTAACACCGGGGAGCTGTTTTTT